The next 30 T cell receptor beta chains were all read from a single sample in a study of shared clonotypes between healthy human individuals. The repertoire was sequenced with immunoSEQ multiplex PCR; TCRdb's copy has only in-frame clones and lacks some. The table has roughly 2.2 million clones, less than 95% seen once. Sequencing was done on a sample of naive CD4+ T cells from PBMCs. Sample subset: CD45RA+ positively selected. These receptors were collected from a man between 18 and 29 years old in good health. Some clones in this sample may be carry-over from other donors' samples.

The CDR3 loop reads CASRLTGGEDGYTF. CDR3 nucleotides: TGTGCCAGCAGGCTGACAGGGGGCGAAGATGGCTACACCTTC. The chain recombines TRBV7-3 with TRBJ1-2; 10 bases agree with TRBD1. The germline V gene has CDR1 SGHTA and CDR2 FQGTGA. This CDR3 comprises 14 residues. V lost 6 bases to trimming and J lost 6 bases; unmatched junction nucleotides: 7.

The CDR3 nucleotides are TGTGCCAGCAGCGCCACAGGGATGGACACCGGGGAGCTGTTTTTT. Its translation: CASSATGMDTGELFF. The chain recombines TRBV9 with TRBJ2-2; TRBD1 is a possible D gene (6 bases). CDR1 SGDLS and CDR2 YYNGEE come from the germline V gene. The CDR3 loop spans 15 amino acids. Trimming stripped 3 bases from V and 3 bases from J, with 12 bases between.

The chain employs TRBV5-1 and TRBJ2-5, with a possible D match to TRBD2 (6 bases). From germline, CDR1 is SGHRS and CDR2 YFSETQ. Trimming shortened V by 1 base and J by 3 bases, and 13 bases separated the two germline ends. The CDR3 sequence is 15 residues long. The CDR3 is CASSLWTTGEETQYF. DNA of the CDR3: TGCGCCAGCAGCTTGTGGACAACGGGAGAAGAGACCCAGTACTTC.

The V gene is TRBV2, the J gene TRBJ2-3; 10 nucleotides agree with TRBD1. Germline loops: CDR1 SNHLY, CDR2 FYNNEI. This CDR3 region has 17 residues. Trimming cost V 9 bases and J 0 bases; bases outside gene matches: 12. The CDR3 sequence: CASGTGDAGPSTDTQYF. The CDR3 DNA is TGTGCCAGTGGGACAGGGGACGCGGGACCTAGCACAGATACGCAGTATTTT.

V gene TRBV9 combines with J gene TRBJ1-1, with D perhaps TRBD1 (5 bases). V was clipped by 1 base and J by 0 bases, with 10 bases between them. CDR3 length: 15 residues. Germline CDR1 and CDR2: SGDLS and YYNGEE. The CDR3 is CASSVQGRMNTEAFF. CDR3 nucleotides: TGTGCCAGCAGCGTACAGGGCAGAATGAACACTGAAGCTTTCTTT.

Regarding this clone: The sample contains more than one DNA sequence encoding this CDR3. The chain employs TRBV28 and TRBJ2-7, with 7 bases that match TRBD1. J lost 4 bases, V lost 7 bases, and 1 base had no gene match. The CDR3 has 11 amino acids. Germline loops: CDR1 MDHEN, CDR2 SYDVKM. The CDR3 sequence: CASTRGYEQYF. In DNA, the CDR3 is TGTGCCAGCACCAGGGGGTACGAGCAGTACTTC. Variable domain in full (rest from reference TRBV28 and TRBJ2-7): DVKVTQSSRYLVKRTGEKVFLECVQDMDHENMFWYRQDPGLGLRLIYFSYDVKMKEKGDIPEGYSVSREKKERFSLILESASTNQTSMYLCASTRGYEQYFGPGTRLTVT.

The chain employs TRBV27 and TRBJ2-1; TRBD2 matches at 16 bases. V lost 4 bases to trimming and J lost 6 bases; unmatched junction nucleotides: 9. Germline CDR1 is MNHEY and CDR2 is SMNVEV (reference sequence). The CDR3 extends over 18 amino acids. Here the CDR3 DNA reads TGTGCCAGCAGTTCGGGACTAGCGGGAGGGCTGGGTCGCAATGAGCAGTTCTTC. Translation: CASSSGLAGGLGRNEQFF.

The CDR3 spells CASSYGGHGYGYTF. The CDR3 bases are TGTGCCAGCAGCTATGGGGGGCACGGCTATGGCTACACCTTC. The V call is TRBV2, the J call TRBJ1-2; possible D gene TRBD1, 6 bases. Per germline, CDR1 SNHLY and CDR2 FYNNEI. This CDR3 has 14 residues. The V gene lost 6 bases and the J gene lost 4 bases, with 15 bases spanning the gap. The variable domain in full, with the rest retrieved from reference TRBV2 and TRBJ1-2, is EPEVTQTPSHQVTQMGQEVILRCVPISNHLYFYWYRQILGQKVEFLVSFYNNEISEKSEIFDDQFSVERPDGSNFTLKIRSTKLEDSAMYFCASSYGGHGYGYTFGSGTRLTVV.

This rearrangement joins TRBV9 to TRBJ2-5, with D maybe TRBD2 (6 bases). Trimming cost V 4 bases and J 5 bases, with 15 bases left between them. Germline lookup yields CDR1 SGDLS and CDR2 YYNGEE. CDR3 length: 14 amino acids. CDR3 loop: CASSREALGETQYF. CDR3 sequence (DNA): TGTGCCAGCAGCAGGGAGGCCCTGGGGGAGACCCAGTACTTC.

The CDR3 DNA is TGTGCCAGCAGCGTAGCTCCTAGCGCCAGCACAGATACGCAGTATTTT. Translation: CASSVAPSASTDTQYF. V gene TRBV9 combines with J gene TRBJ2-3; possible D gene TRBD2, 6 bases. The CDR3 loop spans 16 amino acids. From germline, CDR1 is SGDLS and CDR2 YYNGEE. V was trimmed by 0 bases and J by 0 bases, leaving 11 bases between them.

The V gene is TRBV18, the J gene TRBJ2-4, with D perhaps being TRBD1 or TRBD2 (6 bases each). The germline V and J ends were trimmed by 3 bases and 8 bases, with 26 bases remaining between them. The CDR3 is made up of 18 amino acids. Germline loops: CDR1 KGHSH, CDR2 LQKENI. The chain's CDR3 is CASSPNRGRGPLGDIQYF. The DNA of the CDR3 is TGTGCCAGCTCACCGAACCGGGGTCGGGGGCCCCTGGGAGACATTCAGTACTTC.

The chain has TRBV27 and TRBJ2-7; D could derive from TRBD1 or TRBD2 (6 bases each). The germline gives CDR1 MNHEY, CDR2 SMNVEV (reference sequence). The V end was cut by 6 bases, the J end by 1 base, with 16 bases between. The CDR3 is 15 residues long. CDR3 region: CASSPRGPQSYEQYF. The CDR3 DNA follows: TGTGCCAGCAGCCCCCGGGGGCCCCAATCCTACGAGCAGTACTTC.

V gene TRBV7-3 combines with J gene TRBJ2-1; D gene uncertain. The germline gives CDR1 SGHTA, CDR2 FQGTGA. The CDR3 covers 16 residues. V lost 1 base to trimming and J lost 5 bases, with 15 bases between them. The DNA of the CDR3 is TGTGCCAGCAGCTTAATCCCCTCCGGTGGTCACAATGAGCAGTTCTTC. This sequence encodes CASSLIPSGGHNEQFF. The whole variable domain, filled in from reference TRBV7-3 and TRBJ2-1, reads GAGVSQTPSNKVTEKGKYVELRCDPISGHTALYWYRQSLGQGPEFLIYFQGTGAADDSGLPNDRFFAVRPEGSVSTLKIQRTERGDSAVYLCASSLIPSGGHNEQFFGPGTRLTVL.

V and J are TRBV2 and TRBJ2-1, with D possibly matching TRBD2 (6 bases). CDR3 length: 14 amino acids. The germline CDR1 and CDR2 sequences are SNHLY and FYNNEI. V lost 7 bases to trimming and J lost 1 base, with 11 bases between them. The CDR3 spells CASTRERSYNEQFF. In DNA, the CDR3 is TGTGCCAGCACTCGGGAGAGGTCCTACAATGAGCAGTTCTTC.

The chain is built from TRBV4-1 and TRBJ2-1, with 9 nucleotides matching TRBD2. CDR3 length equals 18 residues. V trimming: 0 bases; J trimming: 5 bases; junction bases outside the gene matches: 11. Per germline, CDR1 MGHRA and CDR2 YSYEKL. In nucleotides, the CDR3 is TGCGCCAGCAGCCAAGATAGGGAGGCTAGCGGGATAGACAATGAGCAGTTCTTC. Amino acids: CASSQDREASGIDNEQFF.

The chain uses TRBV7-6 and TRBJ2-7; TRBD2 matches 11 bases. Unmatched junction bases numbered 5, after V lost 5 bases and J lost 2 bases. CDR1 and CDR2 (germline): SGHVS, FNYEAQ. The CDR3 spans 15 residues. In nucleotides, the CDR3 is TGTGCCAGCAGCCCATCACTAGCGGGAGCCTACGAGCAGTACTTC. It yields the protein CASSPSLAGAYEQYF.

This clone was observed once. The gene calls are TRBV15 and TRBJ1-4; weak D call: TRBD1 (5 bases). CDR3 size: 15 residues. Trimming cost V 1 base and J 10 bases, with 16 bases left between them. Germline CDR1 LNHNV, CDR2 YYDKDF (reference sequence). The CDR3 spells CATSRVGVGEPKLFF. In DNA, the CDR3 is TGTGCCACCAGCAGAGTGGGAGTGGGGGAGCCAAAACTGTTTTTT.

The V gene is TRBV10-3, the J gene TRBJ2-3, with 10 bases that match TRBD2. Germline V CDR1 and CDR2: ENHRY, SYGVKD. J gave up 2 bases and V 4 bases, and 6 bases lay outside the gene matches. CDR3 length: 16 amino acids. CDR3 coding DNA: TGTGCCATCAGTGGGATAGCGGGAGGACTCACAGATACGCAGTATTTT. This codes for CAISGIAGGLTDTQYF.

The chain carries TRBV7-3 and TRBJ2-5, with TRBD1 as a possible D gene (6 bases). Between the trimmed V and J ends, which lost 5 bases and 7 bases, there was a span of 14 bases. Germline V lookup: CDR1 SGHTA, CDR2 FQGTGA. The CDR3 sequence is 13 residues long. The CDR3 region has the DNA TGTGCCAGCAGCGCCTCAGGGGCGGGGACCCAGTACTTC. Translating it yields CASSASGAGTQYF.

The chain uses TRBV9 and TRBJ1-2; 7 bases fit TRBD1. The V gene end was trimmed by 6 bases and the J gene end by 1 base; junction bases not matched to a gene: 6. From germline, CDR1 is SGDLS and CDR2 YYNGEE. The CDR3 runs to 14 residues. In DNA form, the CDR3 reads TGTGCCAGCACACGGACAGGCGATAACTATGGCTACACCTTC. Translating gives CASTRTGDNYGYTF.

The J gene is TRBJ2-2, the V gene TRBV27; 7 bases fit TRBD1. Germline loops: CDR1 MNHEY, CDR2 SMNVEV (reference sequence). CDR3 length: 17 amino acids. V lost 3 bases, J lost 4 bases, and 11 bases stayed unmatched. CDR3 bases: TGTGCCAGCAGTTTGGGCACAGGGGAACGGGCCACCGGGGAGCTGTTTTTT. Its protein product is CASSLGTGERATGELFF.

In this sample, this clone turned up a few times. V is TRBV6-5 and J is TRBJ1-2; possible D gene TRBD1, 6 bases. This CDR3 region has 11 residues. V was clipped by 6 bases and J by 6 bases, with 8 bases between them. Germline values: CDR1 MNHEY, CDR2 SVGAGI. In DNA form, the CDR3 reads TGTGCCAGCAGAAGACAGGATGGCTACACCTTC. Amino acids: CASRRQDGYTF.

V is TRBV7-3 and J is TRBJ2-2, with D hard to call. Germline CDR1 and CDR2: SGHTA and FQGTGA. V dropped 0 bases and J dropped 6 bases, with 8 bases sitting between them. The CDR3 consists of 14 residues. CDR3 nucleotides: TGTGCCAGCAGCTTAACGTTCCCGTCCGGGGAGCTGTTTTTT. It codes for CASSLTFPSGELFF.

DNA for the CDR3: TGCGCCAGCAGCCAATTAGGACTAGCCCAAAATGAGCAGTTCTTC. Protein product: CASSQLGLAQNEQFF. The rearrangement uses TRBV4-1 and TRBJ2-1, with 8 positions matching TRBD2. Germline CDR1 reads MGHRA; CDR2 reads YSYEKL. J lost 7 bases, V lost 2 bases, and 7 bases had no gene match. The CDR3 length is 15 residues.

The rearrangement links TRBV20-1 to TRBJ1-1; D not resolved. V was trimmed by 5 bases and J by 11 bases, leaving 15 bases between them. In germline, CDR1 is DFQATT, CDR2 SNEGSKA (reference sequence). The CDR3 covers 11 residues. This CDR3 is CSAARPTAAFF. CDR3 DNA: TGCAGTGCTGCCCGACCCACCGCCGCTTTCTTT.

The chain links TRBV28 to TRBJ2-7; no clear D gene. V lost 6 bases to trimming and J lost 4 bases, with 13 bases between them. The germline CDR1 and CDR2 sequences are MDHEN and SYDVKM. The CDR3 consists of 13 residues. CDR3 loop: CASREPLLYEQYF. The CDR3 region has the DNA TGTGCCAGCAGAGAGCCCCTCCTTTACGAGCAGTACTTC.

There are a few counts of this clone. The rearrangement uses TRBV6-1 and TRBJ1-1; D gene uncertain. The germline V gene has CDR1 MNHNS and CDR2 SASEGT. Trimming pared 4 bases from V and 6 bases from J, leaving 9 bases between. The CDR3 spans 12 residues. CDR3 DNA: TGTGCCAGCAGTGCGGGGTTCTCTGAAGCTTTCTTT. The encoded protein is CASSAGFSEAFF.

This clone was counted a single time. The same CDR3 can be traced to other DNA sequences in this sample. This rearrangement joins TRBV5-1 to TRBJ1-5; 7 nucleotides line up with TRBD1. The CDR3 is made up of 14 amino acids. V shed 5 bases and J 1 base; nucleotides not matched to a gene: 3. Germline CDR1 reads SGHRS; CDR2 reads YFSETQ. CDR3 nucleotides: TGCGCCAGCAGTCCGACAGGGAGCAATCAGCCCCAGCATTTT. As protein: CASSPTGSNQPQHF.

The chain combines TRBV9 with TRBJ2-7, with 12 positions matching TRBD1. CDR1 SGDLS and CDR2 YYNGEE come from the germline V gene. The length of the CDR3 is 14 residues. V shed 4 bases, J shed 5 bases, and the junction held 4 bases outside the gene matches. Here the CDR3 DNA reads TGTGCCAGCAGCAAGGGACAGGGGGCGGACGAGCAGTACTTC. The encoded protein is CASSKGQGADEQYF.

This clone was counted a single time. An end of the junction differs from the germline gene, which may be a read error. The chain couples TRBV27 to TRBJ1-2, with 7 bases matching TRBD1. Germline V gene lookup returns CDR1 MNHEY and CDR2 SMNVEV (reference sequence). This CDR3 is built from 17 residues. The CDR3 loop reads CASSLSIERGPKYGYTF. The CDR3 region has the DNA TGTGCCAGCAGTTTATCGATTGAGAGGGGGCCTAAGTATGGCTACACCTTC.